These T cell receptor beta chains were read from a single sample in a study of cytomegalovirus exposure and HLA in healthy donors. Libraries were prepared by immunoSEQ multiplex PCR; TCRdb keeps only in-frame clonotypes and omits some of them. The sample lists around 89,000 clones, around 75% occurring once. The sequencing sample was made of PBMCs. The receptors here all came from a man aged 35-49 years in good health and CMV-seronegative. CDR3s include the opening cysteine and the closing phenylalanine or tryptophan. The order of the fields is D gene, clone size, V gene, CDR3 length, J gene, CDR3 DNA, CDR3 protein. D genes are given only for firm matches. Clone size is stated in some rows and not others, as once, few, many or a class when expanded.

D: .
size: .
V: TRBV30
length: 13
J: TRBJ2-2
DNA: TGTGCCTGGAGTTGGGAGTCCACCGGGGAGCTGTTTTTT
CDR3: CAWSWESTGELFF

D: .
size: .
V: TRBV6-5
length: 13
J: TRBJ1-2
DNA: TGTGCCAGCAGGCTACAAGCGTCCTATGGCTACACCTTC
CDR3: CASRLQASYGYTF

D: TRBD1
size: .
V: TRBV7-3
length: 14
J: TRBJ1-2
DNA: TGTGCCAGCAGCTTAACCGGGACAGCCTATGGCTACACCTTC
CDR3: CASSLTGTAYGYTF

D: TRBD2
size: .
V: TRBV7-9
length: 17
J: TRBJ2-1
DNA: TGTGCCAGCCAGAGAAAACCCCTAGCGGGGGCCGTGAATGAGCAGTTCTTC
CDR3: CASQRKPLAGAVNEQFF

D: .
size: .
V: TRBV5-1
length: 15
J: TRBJ2-5
DNA: TGCGCCAGCAGCCCATACAGTCACCCAAGCGAGACCCAGTACTTC
CDR3: CASSPYSHPSETQYF

D: TRBD1
size: .
V: TRBV27
length: 16
J: TRBJ2-5
DNA: TGTGCCAGCAGTACTCAGACAGGGGGCAAGGGGGAGACCCAGTACTTC
CDR3: CASSTQTGGKGETQYF

D: .
size: .
V: TRBV25-1
length: 15
J: TRBJ2-5
DNA: TGTGCCAGCACCGAATCACCAGGTTGGCAAGAGACCCAGTACTTC
CDR3: CASTESPGWQETQYF

D: .
size: .
V: TRBV25-1
length: 14
J: TRBJ2-2
DNA: TGTGCCAGCAGGGGGCGGGGAGACACCGGGGAGCTGTTTTTT
CDR3: CASRGRGDTGELFF

D: .
size: .
V: TRBV9
length: 16
J: TRBJ2-5
DNA: TGTGCCAGCAGCGTAACGGCGGAAGAAGATCAAGAGACCCAGTACTTC
CDR3: CASSVTAEEDQETQYF

D: .
size: few
V: TRBV5-1
length: 15
J: TRBJ2-5
DNA: TGCGCCAGCAGCTTGGTGGACACGGCCGAGGAGACCCAGTACTTC
CDR3: CASSLVDTAEETQYF

D: .
size: once
V: TRBV4-1
length: 18
J: TRBJ2-3
DNA: TGCGCCAGCAGCCATAGCAGCGGTTTAGCCTCTAGCACAGATACGCAGTATTTT
CDR3: CASSHSSGLASSTDTQYF

D: .
size: .
V: TRBV4-1
length: 15
J: TRBJ2-6
DNA: TGCGCCAGCAGTCTCAGGGGTTCTGGGGCCAACGTCCTGACTTTC
CDR3: CASSLRGSGANVLTF

D: .
size: .
V: TRBV7-2
length: 15
J: TRBJ2-5
DNA: TGTGCCAGCAGCTTAGCGGGCGGGGTCCAAGAGACCCAGTACTTC
CDR3: CASSLAGGVQETQYF

D: TRBD1
size: .
V: TRBV30
length: 15
J: TRBJ2-7
DNA: TGTGCCTGGACAGAAAGGACAGGGGGCCCCGTGGAGCAGTACTTC
CDR3: CAWTERTGGPVEQYF

D: TRBD1
size: few
V: TRBV11-3
length: 14
J: TRBJ2-1
DNA: TGTGCCAGCAGCCCGGACAGGGCCTACAATGAGCAGTTCTTC
CDR3: CASSPDRAYNEQFF

D: TRBD1
size: .
V: TRBV19
length: 14
J: TRBJ2-2
DNA: TGTGCCAGTAGGGACAGGGGGCGCGCCGGGGAGCTGTTTTTT
CDR3: CASRDRGRAGELFF

D: .
size: .
V: TRBV11-2
length: 15
J: TRBJ1-2
DNA: TGTGCCAGCAGCTTAGAACCAACACCTTTTTATGGCTACACCTTC
CDR3: CASSLEPTPFYGYTF

D: .
size: once
V: TRBV5-1
length: 15
J: TRBJ2-2
DNA: TGCGCCAGCAGCTTTCCCCCAGGGGACACCGGGGAGCTGTTTTTT
CDR3: CASSFPPGDTGELFF

D: .
size: few
V: TRBV7-6
length: 15
J: TRBJ1-6
DNA: TGTGCCAGCAGCTTAGGCGGGACGTATAATTCACCCCTCCACTTT
CDR3: CASSLGGTYNSPLHF

D: .
size: .
V: TRBV30
length: 12
J: TRBJ1-2
DNA: TGTGCCTCGCCTCCTACCGGGGGTGGCTACACCTTC
CDR3: CASPPTGGGYTF

D: .
size: few
V: TRBV10-3
length: 13
J: TRBJ2-1
DNA: TGTGCCATCAGCGCCCGGGACTCCAATGAGCAGTTCTTC
CDR3: CAISARDSNEQFF

D: TRBD2
size: .
V: TRBV27
length: 17
J: TRBJ2-2
DNA: TGTGCCAGCAGATCCCCGGGACTAGCGGGGGGAATCGGGGAGCTGTTTTTT
CDR3: CASRSPGLAGGIGELFF

D: TRBD1
size: .
V: TRBV4-3
length: 14
J: TRBJ2-7
DNA: TGCGCCAGCAGCATAAACAGGGGCTCCTACGAGCAGTACTTC
CDR3: CASSINRGSYEQYF

D: TRBD2
size: .
V: TRBV2
length: 14
J: TRBJ2-1
DNA: TGTGCCAGCAACGGGGGGAGCTCCTACAATGAGCAGTTCTTC
CDR3: CASNGGSSYNEQFF

D: .
size: .
V: TRBV6-5
length: 14
J: TRBJ1-1
DNA: TGTGCCAGCAGTTACTTGGGAGGAAACACTGAAGCTTTCTTT
CDR3: CASSYLGGNTEAFF

D: .
size: .
V: TRBV7-9
length: 15
J: TRBJ1-4
DNA: TGTGCCAGCAGCTCAACAGGGAAGGAGTATGAAAAACTGTTTTTT
CDR3: CASSSTGKEYEKLFF

D: TRBD1
size: .
V: TRBV5-1
length: 14
J: TRBJ1-1
DNA: TGCGCCAGCAGCTTGGGGGACAGGTCAAGTGAAGCTTTCTTT
CDR3: CASSLGDRSSEAFF

D: TRBD1
size: few
V: TRBV19
length: 15
J: TRBJ1-3
DNA: TGTGCCAGTAGATTGACAGGGTTGTCTGGAAACACCATATATTTT
CDR3: CASRLTGLSGNTIYF

D: TRBD2
size: .
V: TRBV7-8
length: 18
J: TRBJ2-3
DNA: TGTGCCAGCAGCTCGCCCCCTGGGGAGCGGGGAGGCACAGATACGCAGTATTTT
CDR3: CASSSPPGERGGTDTQYF

D: TRBD1
size: few
V: TRBV7-2
length: 15
J: TRBJ1-1
DNA: TGTGCCAGCAGCAATACAGGGGGCTCGGGCACTGAAGCTTTCTTT
CDR3: CASSNTGGSGTEAFF

D: .
size: .
V: TRBV6-6
length: 15
J: TRBJ1-1
DNA: TGTGCCAGCAGTTACTCGGCCCAGGTGAACACTGAAGCTTTCTTT
CDR3: CASSYSAQVNTEAFF

D: .
size: few
V: TRBV28
length: 11
J: TRBJ2-7
DNA: TGTGCCAGCAGTTTATTTCGGGAGCAGTACTTC
CDR3: CASSLFREQYF

D: .
size: .
V: TRBV28
length: 14
J: TRBJ2-1
DNA: TGTGCCAGCAGTTTTGGGGCAGGGGTCAATGAGCAGTTCTTC
CDR3: CASSFGAGVNEQFF

D: TRBD1
size: .
V: TRBV15
length: 13
J: TRBJ1-1
DNA: TGTGCCACCAGCTATACAGGGGGGCCTGAAGCTTTCTTT
CDR3: CATSYTGGPEAFF

D: TRBD2
size: .
V: TRBV5-6
length: 15
J: TRBJ2-5
DNA: TGTGCCAGCAGCGGATTAGCGGGGGCCCAAGAGACCCAGTACTTC
CDR3: CASSGLAGAQETQYF

D: TRBD2
size: .
V: TRBV7-2
length: 18
J: TRBJ2-3
DNA: TGTGCCAGCAGCTTAGAGGTTTGGGGACTAGGGACCACAGATACGCAGTATTTT
CDR3: CASSLEVWGLGTTDTQYF

D: .
size: few
V: TRBV6-5
length: 14
J: TRBJ2-2
DNA: TGTGCCAGCAGTCCACAACGGGAAACCGGGGAGCTGTTTTTT
CDR3: CASSPQRETGELFF

D: TRBD1
size: .
V: TRBV27
length: 16
J: TRBJ1-6
DNA: TGTGCCAGCAGTTTAGTGGGACAGGGTTTCGTTTCACCCCTCCACTTT
CDR3: CASSLVGQGFVSPLHF

D: .
size: .
V: TRBV4-1
length: 17
J: TRBJ2-7
DNA: TGCGCCAGCAGCCAAGATTCTGGGCTAGCTTTATACTACGAGCAGTACTTC
CDR3: CASSQDSGLALYYEQYF

D: .
size: .
V: TRBV7-8
length: 17
J: TRBJ2-7
DNA: TGTGCCAGCAGCTCGCCCCCCAGGGGAGACGCCCCCAACGAGCAGTACTTC
CDR3: CASSSPPRGDAPNEQYF

D: TRBD1
size: .
V: TRBV28
length: 14
J: TRBJ1-3
DNA: TGTGCCAGCGGGCTCTCCGGGACAGGGGACACCATATATTTT
CDR3: CASGLSGTGDTIYF

D: TRBD2
size: .
V: TRBV7-3
length: 18
J: TRBJ2-2
DNA: TGTGCCAGCAGCTTATCTAAGCGGGGGGAAACGAACACCGGGGAGCTGTTTTTT
CDR3: CASSLSKRGETNTGELFF

D: TRBD2
size: .
V: TRBV5-1
length: 15
J: TRBJ2-7
DNA: TGCGCCAGCAGCCAGGACGGGGGGGCCGTCTACGAGCAGTACTTC
CDR3: CASSQDGGAVYEQYF